This record covers a single T cell receptor (beta chain). Its antigen is not known. Germline V gene lookup returns CDR1 SGHTA and CDR2 FQGTGA. Trimming took off 1 base at V and 10 bases at J, with 11 bases between the two ends. This CDR3 contains 13 residues. These data originate in a study of cytomegalovirus exposure and HLA in healthy donors. At the level of the study: Ancestry clustering placed 70% to 85% of a few hundred genotyped donors in the Caucasian-associated cluster. Study-wide points: Later on, a genetic analysis was performed. It linked a missense variant in DCLRE1C with V- and J-gene trimming of TCR beta.

Primers included in the PCR were 60 Vbeta and 13 Jbeta primers. Profiled with immunoSEQ multiplex PCR; TCRdb holds only in-frame clones, not every one. This sample's clone table lists under 150,000 clones. The rearrangement uses TRBV7-3 and TRBJ2-1; D might be TRBD2 (7 bases). Sequencing was done on a sample of PBMCs. The receptor was derived from a man in his forties in good health and CMV-seronegative. The CDR3 sequence is CASSLIAGAEQFF. In DNA, the CDR3 is TGTGCCAGCAGCTTAATCGCGGGGGCCGAGCAGTTCTTC.